This T cell receptor (beta chain) was sequenced in a study of shared clonotypes between healthy human individuals (dated by TCRdb to the early 2020s). About the investigation overall: A few men and a couple of women, aged 18 to 49 years, made up the cohort. For each donor, CD4 naive and CD4 memory were each given three plates, CD8 naive was given two plates, and CD8 memory was given one plate. To estimate repertoire size and how much clonotype sharing occurs between individuals, the study deeply sequenced the blood TCR repertoires of several healthy adults. To increase sequencing depth and limit assay-specific biases, TCR repertoire library preparation and sequencing were carried out by different laboratories using diverse techniques. Per donor, leukapheresis produced somewhere between about 0.8 and 9 billion PBMCs. What the work shows at the level of the full study, not this receptor alone: Estimated clonotype richness was generally larger for naive than for memory subsets. Sampling was restricted to blood, and TCR repertoires in tissue are likely to differ from TCR repertoires in blood. Because the study included a small number of donors, the genetic and exposure-history diversity represented was limited. Even with the large sequencing depth, rarefaction of the sorted-subset datasets indicated that sequencing was incomplete. When a few donors were compared, the shared fraction of clonotypes was 5% to 6.5% for naive CD4, over 3% for naive CD8, 2.3% for memory CD4, and 0.3% to 0.5% for memory CD8. Compared with non-shared clonotypes, clonotypes shared by all four sorted-subset donors had higher generation probabilities. Pairwise subsampling led to the expectation that sequencing depth would affect the degree of clonotype sharing among donors.

Comments on this clone: The clone's antigen remains unknown. Base-call qualities are not available, and no considerably larger clone is one nucleotide away.

Donors were healthy HIV-negative adults with no recently reported acute infections or vaccinations. Every donor was a Caucasian adult residing in Nashville, Tennessee, USA. CD4+ T cells were enriched by magnetic negative selection; naive cells were then positively selected on CD45RA, and the negative fraction formed the memory subset. Blood was collected by leukapheresis, and PBMCs were isolated by Ficoll-Histopaque density gradient centrifugation and then cryopreserved in liquid nitrogen vapor phase. Purity and quantity of every magnetically sorted T cell population were checked by analytical flow cytometry. Each sorted fraction had its genomic DNA isolated and then quantified by UV absorbance on a Nanodrop 2000c. TCR CDR3 regions were amplified from genomic DNA by multiplex PCR using the deep immunoSEQ assay. Genomic DNA extracted from each cell subset was distributed evenly over all wells of several immunoSEQ 96-well plates, and each plate served as one replicate. Each replicate PCR for sorted subsets received around 200 ng genomic DNA, equal to tens of thousands of T cell genomes. The purified libraries were quantified using a Qubit 3.0 fluorometer, sized with a Bioanalyzer 2100, and then quantified again using the KAPA Library Quantification kit. Every immunoSEQ 96-well plate was sequenced on a separate single-read 150-cycle Illumina NextSeq 550 flow cell. The authors' analysis ran thus. Because the immunoSEQ output held only junctional sequences and lacked quality scores, the filtering could not match the filtering applied to full-length reads. To assign V/J genes and CDR3, sequences were annotated against IMGT germline references using PyIR, a Python wrapper for IgBLAST v1.9. Any read was removed if the V/J assignment was weak (E-value above 1e-6), the CDR3 was missing, or the read contained stop codons, out-of-frame junctions, or ambiguous translated residues. V3J clonotypes were defined as sequences sharing the same inferred V gene, J gene, and CDR3 amino acid sequence. Percentage overlap between repertoires was calculated by dividing the number of shared unique clonotypes by the size of the smaller repertoire. Three approaches were used to assess repertoire richness: RTK rarefaction, the Chao1 estimator, and Recon v2.1 estimates of unobserved clonotypes. Generation probabilities for all TCRbeta clonotypes obtained by the gDNA method from a handful of donors were computed using OLGA. Drawn from immuneACCESS, this table holds only the in-frame rearrangements with V and J called that TCRdb kept. Clones are partly lost; checked studies trace under half to an unresolved V gene and leave the rest unexplained. V, J and clone size were drawn from that table, and D and trimming were deduced from the DNA. The sample data list under 200,000 clones, and about 93% of these were observed just once. The top ten constitute 0.067% of the sample.

The CDR3 contains 13 residues, cysteine and phenylalanine counted. The only DNA kept is the CDR3, 39 bases in frame from the first base. From a lookup of the germline V gene, CDR1 and CDR2 are WSHSY and SAAADI. Between the V and J ends, shortened by 4 bases and 0 bases respectively, the junction contains 7 bases. The sequencing input was naive CD4+ T cells sorted from blood. The cell subset or site label here, explained by the study, means: CD45RA+ positively selected. The chain links TRBV10-2 with TRBJ2-7; D gene: possibly TRBD1, on 5 matching bases. This clonotype originated in a woman aged 25 to 39 in good health. Read as DNA, the sequence is TGCGCCAGCAGTGGGGGCGGCTCCTACGAGCAGTACTTC. This codes for CASSGGGSYEQYF.